Following are 24 T cell receptor beta chains from one sample sequenced in a study of T cell responses to AZD1222 COVID-19 vaccine. TCRdb's table, derived via immunoSEQ multiplex PCR, lists solely in-frame clones and lacks some. The table includes about 51,000 clones, 85% to 90% detected once. Sample: peripheral blood, taken 28 days after the second AZD1222 dose. The receptors were gathered from an adult who received the AZD1222 COVID-19 vaccine.

The chain links TRBV11-2 to TRBJ2-7; D not certain. V gave up 3 bases and J gave up 0 bases, with 6 bases separating them. Per the germline V gene, CDR1 is SGHAT and CDR2 is FQNNGV. This CDR3 is built from 13 residues. The CDR3 DNA reads TGTGCCAGCAGCTTGTCCAGCTCCTACGAGCAGTACTTC. This translates into CASSLSSSYEQYF.

The chain couples TRBV5-1 to TRBJ2-1; D not certain. The CDR3 covers 14 residues. Germline values: CDR1 SGHRS, CDR2 YFSETQ. V was trimmed by 3 bases and J by 4 bases, leaving 11 bases between them. In DNA form, the CDR3 reads TGCGCCAGCAGCTACCCGGGCCTATACAATGAGCAGTTCTTC. This translates into CASSYPGLYNEQFF. The full variable domain, its missing parts supplied by reference TRBV5-1 and TRBJ2-1, is KAGVTQTPRYLIKTRGQQVTLSCSPISGHRSVSWYQQTPGQGLQFLFEYFSETQRNKGNFPGRFSGRQFSNSRSEMNVSTLELGDSALYLCASSYPGLYNEQFFGPGTRLTVL.

The rearrangement links TRBV4-2 to TRBJ1-1; D is ambiguous. The CDR3 has 13 amino acids. CDR1 LGHNA and CDR2 YNFKEQ come from the germline V gene. V was shortened by 0 bases and J by 1 base, with 3 bases between the two germline ends. The CDR3 is CASSQDWNTEAFF. CDR3 coding DNA: TGTGCCAGCAGCCAAGATTGGAACACTGAAGCTTTCTTT.

This clone was observed a few times. This sequence joins TRBV2 and TRBJ1-3, with D perhaps TRBD1 (5 bases). Trimming shortened V by 2 bases and J by 0 bases, and 8 bases separated the two germline ends. CDR3 length equals 15 residues. Germline assignment: CDR1 SNHLY and CDR2 FYNNEI. CDR3 in amino acids: CASSETDSSGNTIYF. CDR3 DNA: TGTGCCAGCAGTGAAACAGACAGCTCTGGAAACACCATATATTTT.

The gene calls are TRBV19 and TRBJ1-1, with D possibly matching TRBD1 (5 bases). The germline V gene encodes CDR1 LNHDA and CDR2 SQIVND (reference sequence). CDR3 length: 17 amino acids. The ends were cut back, 10 bases at V and 0 bases at J, with 24 bases in the middle. For the CDR3, the DNA is TGTGCCACAGGGTCGGCGAACGCGGGAACATTGAACACTGAAGCTTTCTTT. This sequence encodes CATGSANAGTLNTEAFF.

This sequence joins TRBV9 and TRBJ2-5, with no clear D. The germline gives CDR1 SGDLS, CDR2 YYNGEE. V lost 2 bases, J lost 3 bases, and 8 bases lay in between. This CDR3 is built from 13 residues. In DNA form, the CDR3 reads TGTGCCAGCAGCGTTGGGCCGAAAGAGACCCAGTACTTC. This gives the protein CASSVGPKETQYF. Looking up the rest from reference TRBV9 and TRBJ2-5 gives the full variable domain: DSGVTQTPKHLITATGQRVTLRCSPRSGDLSVYWYQQSLDQGLQFLIQYYNGEERAKGNILERFSAQQFPDLHSELNLSSLELGDSALYFCASSVGPKETQYFGPGTRLLVL.

The rearrangement uses TRBV27 and TRBJ2-7, with TRBD2 matching over 15 bases. Germline CDR1 MNHEY, CDR2 SMNVEV (reference sequence). The V gene end was trimmed by 4 bases and the J gene end by 7 bases; junction bases not matched to a gene: 8. This CDR3 is 16 amino acids long. This chain's CDR3 is CASSSLGTSGRYEQYF. The CDR3 DNA reads as TGTGCCAGCAGTTCCCTCGGGACTAGCGGGAGGTATGAGCAGTACTTC.

The rearrangement uses TRBV7-2 and TRBJ2-6, with no clear D. V was trimmed by 1 base and J by 2 bases, leaving 9 bases between them. Germline-derived CDR1 and CDR2 are SGHTA and FQGNSA. The CDR3 covers 16 residues. The CDR3 region has the DNA TGTGCCAGCAGCTTAGATTATGTCCCTGGGGCCAACGTCCTGACTTTC. Protein sequence: CASSLDYVPGANVLTF.

This clone was seen only a few times. The gene calls are TRBV10-3 and TRBJ1-2; D unresolved. The CDR3 extends over 15 amino acids. Germline V gene lookup returns CDR1 ENHRY and CDR2 SYGVKD. V was shortened by 0 bases and J by 0 bases, with 8 bases between the two germline ends. In DNA form, the CDR3 reads TGTGCCATCAGTGAGTCTCCCGGGTCTAACTATGGCTACACCTTC. Its translation: CAISESPGSNYGYTF.

This rearrangement joins TRBV9 to TRBJ2-1; D remains unclear. Germline loops: CDR1 SGDLS, CDR2 YYNGEE. This CDR3 has 14 residues. V lost 0 bases and J 3 bases, leaving 7 bases between the germline ends. This CDR3 is CASSVGWYYNEQFF. The CDR3, as DNA: TGTGCCAGCAGCGTAGGATGGTACTACAATGAGCAGTTCTTC.

V usage is TRBV10-3 and J usage is TRBJ1-5; the D is unclear. V shed 7 bases and J shed 7 bases, with 17 bases lying between them. Germline CDR1 and CDR2: ENHRY and SYGVKD. This CDR3 comprises 14 residues. The CDR3 protein is CAIKGSAGGQPQHF. In DNA form, the CDR3 reads TGTGCCATCAAAGGGTCGGCAGGTGGGCAGCCCCAGCATTTT.

V usage is TRBV2 and J usage is TRBJ1-5; the D is unclear. Germline V CDR1 and CDR2: SNHLY, FYNNEI. The CDR3 totals 15 residues. The V gene lost 6 bases and the J gene lost 5 bases, with 17 bases spanning the gap. The CDR3 region is CASRVPGREDQPQHF. The CDR3 DNA follows: TGTGCCAGCAGAGTACCTGGGAGGGAGGATCAGCCCCAGCATTTT.

The rearrangement joins TRBV11-2 to TRBJ2-7; 7 nucleotides match TRBD1. The trim removed 3 bases at V and 2 bases at J, leaving 19 bases unmatched. The CDR3 extends over 19 amino acids. Germline loops: CDR1 SGHAT, CDR2 FQNNGV. The CDR3 sequence is CASSFTRGQPGHATYEQYF. The CDR3 DNA follows: TGTGCCAGCAGCTTTACACGGGGACAGCCGGGGCATGCCACCTACGAGCAGTACTTC. Using reference TRBV11-2 and TRBJ2-7 for the parts outside the CDR3, the full variable domain is EAGVAQSPRYKIIEKRQSVAFWCNPISGHATLYWYQQILGQGPKLLIQFQNNGVVDDSQLPKDRFSAERLKGVDSTLKIQPAKLEDSAVYLCASSFTRGQPGHATYEQYFGPGTRLTVT.

This rearrangement joins TRBV20-1 to TRBJ2-2; D is unclear. The ends were cut back, 6 bases at V and 0 bases at J, with 2 bases in the middle. Germline V gene data show CDR1 as DFQATT and CDR2 as SNEGSKA (reference sequence). The CDR3 runs 11 residues. For the CDR3, the DNA is TGCAGTGCCCCGAACACCGGGGAGCTGTTTTTT. This sequence encodes CSAPNTGELFF.

The V call is TRBV18, the J call TRBJ1-1; D is unresolved. The CDR3 runs to 13 residues. Trimming shortened V by 2 bases and J by 0 bases, and 4 bases separated the two germline ends. Germline CDR1 reads KGHSH; CDR2 reads LQKENI. CDR3 in amino acids: CASSPSVNTEAFF. The CDR3 region has the DNA TGTGCCAGCTCACCATCGGTGAACACTGAAGCTTTCTTT.

This clone appeared a few times. V and J are TRBV29-1 and TRBJ1-1; unclear D gene. The CDR3 contains 12 residues. Germline lookup yields CDR1 SQVTM and CDR2 ANQGSEA. Between the trimmed V and J ends, which lost 0 bases and 2 bases, there was a span of 4 bases. CDR3 loop: CSVEDGNTEAFF. DNA of the CDR3: TGCAGCGTTGAAGATGGAAACACTGAAGCTTTCTTT. Supplemented by reference TRBV29-1 and TRBJ1-1, the full variable domain reads SAVISQKPSRDICQRGTSLTIQCQVDSQVTMMFWYRQQPGQSLTLIATANQGSEATYESGFVIDKFPISRPNLTFSTLTVSNMSPEDSSIYLCSVEDGNTEAFFGQGTRLTVV.

The chain couples TRBV18 to TRBJ2-3; D perhaps matches TRBD1 (5 bases). CDR1 KGHSH and CDR2 LQKENI come from the germline V gene. Trimming removed 2 bases at V and 6 bases at J, with 18 bases between. This CDR3 is built from 16 residues. The CDR3 nucleotides are TGTGCCAGCTCACCAGAGTCAGGGAAGGATCCGGATACGCAGTATTTT. Amino acid sequence: CASSPESGKDPDTQYF.

The genes are TRBV9 and TRBJ2-1; TRBD2 agrees at 9 bases. With 0 bases clipped from V and 8 bases from J, the junction kept 6 bases outside the gene matches. This CDR3 has 15 amino acids. Germline lookup yields CDR1 SGDLS and CDR2 YYNGEE. CDR3 loop: CASSVVGGRAYEQFF. CDR3 coding DNA: TGTGCCAGCAGCGTAGTTGGCGGGAGGGCCTATGAGCAGTTCTTC.

The chain employs TRBV5-1 and TRBJ2-1; TRBD2 matches 9 bases. The CDR3 totals 18 residues. With V trimmed by 0 bases and J by 4 bases, 11 bases remained unmatched. Germline CDR1 reads SGHRS; CDR2 reads YFSETQ. The chain's CDR3 is CASSLVPVSGSSYNEQFF. DNA for the CDR3: TGCGCCAGCAGCTTGGTACCAGTTAGCGGGAGTTCTTACAATGAGCAGTTCTTC.

The chain carries TRBV9 and TRBJ2-5; 7 bases map to TRBD2. Germline V gives CDR1 SGDLS, CDR2 YYNGEE. Trimming removed 1 base from V and 2 bases from J; junction bases left unmatched: 14. This CDR3 contains 18 residues. CDR3 bases: TGTGCCAGCAGCGTAACCCTAGGCGGTAGCGGGTTTCAAGAGACCCAGTACTTC. As protein: CASSVTLGGSGFQETQYF.

The genes are TRBV19 and TRBJ1-3, with 8 bases fitting TRBD1. In germline, CDR1 is LNHDA, CDR2 SQIVND (reference sequence). The CDR3 is made up of 15 amino acids. Germline trimming cut 9 bases from V and 4 bases from J; bases unmatched to any gene: 11. CDR3 coding DNA: TGTGCCAGCAAGACCTCAGGGGGCATGGGAAACACCATATATTTT. Its protein product is CASKTSGGMGNTIYF.

The J gene is TRBJ1-2, the V gene TRBV7-9; D unclear. This CDR3 comprises 13 residues. Germline CDR1 is SEHNR and CDR2 is FQNEAQ (reference sequence). Trimming pared 1 base from V and 6 bases from J, leaving 9 bases between. CDR3 nucleotide sequence: TGTGCCAGCAGCTTAGGAGGGTTTAATGGCTACACCTTC. Protein sequence: CASSLGGFNGYTF.

This clone was observed a single time. The chain links TRBV4-1 to TRBJ1-5, with TRBD1 as a possible D gene (6 bases). Trimming removed 0 bases at V and 9 bases at J, with 27 bases between. Looked up from germline, CDR1 is MGHRA and CDR2 is YSYEKL. CDR3 size: 19 residues. CDR3 residues: CASSQEGKGGSPTKAPQHF. The CDR3 DNA reads as TGCGCCAGCAGCCAAGAAGGGAAAGGGGGAAGTCCCACAAAGGCGCCCCAGCATTTT.

The chain has TRBV11-2 and TRBJ1-3; the D is unclear. Between the trimmed V and J ends, which lost 1 base and 0 bases, there was a span of 4 bases. CDR1 is SGHAT, CDR2 FQNNGV, per germline. CDR3 length: 14 residues. The CDR3, as DNA: TGTGCCAGCAGCTTAGTATTCTCTGGAAACACCATATATTTT. This gives the protein CASSLVFSGNTIYF.